The rows below give T cell receptor beta chains drawn from one sample of a study of blood T cell repertoires in COVID-19. The protocol was immunoSEQ multiplex PCR, while the TCRdb copy is restricted to in-frame clones and leaves out a portion. Of about 170,000 clones listed, approximately 81% are singletons. The sample comprised peripheral blood. Receptor source: a man between 18 and 35 years old with active or convalescent COVID-19. The CDR3 runs from the conserved cysteine through the conserved F or W. Each record gives: D gene, J gene, V gene, clone size, CDR3 protein, CDR3 DNA. The D gene is left open where the match is weak. Not every row has a clone size; where given, it reads once, few, many or a size class.

TRBD2,TRBJ2-5,TRBV5-1,-,CASSSDRDYAGPYQETQYF,TGCGCCAGCAGCTCCGATCGGGACTATGCCGGGCCCTACCAAGAGACCCAGTACTTC
-,TRBJ1-4,TRBV6-5,-,CASRPWGEGDEKLFF,TGTGCCAGCAGACCCTGGGGGGAAGGTGATGAAAAACTGTTTTTT
-,TRBJ2-5,TRBV19,-,CASSIALDRRGETQYF,TGTGCCAGTAGTATAGCGCTCGACAGAAGGGGAGAGACCCAGTACTTC
TRBD1,TRBJ2-7,TRBV7-9,-,CASSSGTGTYEQYF,TGTGCCAGCAGCTCCGGGACAGGTACCTACGAGCAGTACTTC
-,TRBJ1-6,TRBV11-2,-,CASSLQNSPLHF,TGTGCCAGCAGCTTACAGAATTCACCCCTCCACTTT
-,TRBJ2-5,TRBV6-5,-,CASSYGPGSGETQYF,TGTGCCAGCAGTTACGGTCCCGGGTCCGGGGAGACCCAGTACTTC
TRBD1,TRBJ1-1,TRBV6-5,once,CASSSRTGAEAFF,TGTGCCAGCAGTTCACGGACAGGGGCTGAAGCTTTCTTT
TRBD1,TRBJ2-7,TRBV3-1/TRBV3-2,-,CASSQVPGGSYEQYF,TGTGCCAGCAGCCAAGTCCCAGGGGGCTCCTACGAGCAGTACTTC
TRBD2,TRBJ2-1,TRBV7-6,-,CASSTSGKQFF,TGTGCCAGCAGCACTAGCGGAAAGCAGTTCTTC
-,TRBJ1-5,TRBV28,-,CASSSIGEGNQPQHF,TGTGCCAGCAGTTCTATCGGGGAGGGCAATCAGCCCCAGCATTTT
TRBD1,TRBJ2-5,TRBV19,-,CASSTGQGALETQYF,TGTGCCAGTAGCACTGGACAGGGGGCGTTGGAGACCCAGTACTTC
-,TRBJ2-7,TRBV3-1/TRBV3-2,once,CASSPERSYEQYF,TGTGCCAGCAGCCCGGAGCGGTCCTACGAGCAGTACTTC
TRBD1,TRBJ1-4,TRBV28,-,CASSWVLEPTDRGNEKLFF,TGTGCCAGCAGTTGGGTCCTAGAACCAACGGACAGGGGTAATGAAAAACTGTTTTTT
TRBD1,TRBJ2-1,TRBV11-3,-,CASSQGQGSYNEQFF,TGTGCCAGCAGCCAGGGACAGGGGTCCTACAATGAGCAGTTCTTC
TRBD1,TRBJ2-1,TRBV5-4,-,CASSLDRVNNEQFF,TGTGCCAGCAGCCTGGACAGGGTTAACAATGAGCAGTTCTTC
TRBD2,TRBJ2-3,TRBV5-1,-,CASSLRTSESTDTQYF,TGCGCCAGCAGCCTCCGGACTAGCGAGAGCACAGATACGCAGTATTTT